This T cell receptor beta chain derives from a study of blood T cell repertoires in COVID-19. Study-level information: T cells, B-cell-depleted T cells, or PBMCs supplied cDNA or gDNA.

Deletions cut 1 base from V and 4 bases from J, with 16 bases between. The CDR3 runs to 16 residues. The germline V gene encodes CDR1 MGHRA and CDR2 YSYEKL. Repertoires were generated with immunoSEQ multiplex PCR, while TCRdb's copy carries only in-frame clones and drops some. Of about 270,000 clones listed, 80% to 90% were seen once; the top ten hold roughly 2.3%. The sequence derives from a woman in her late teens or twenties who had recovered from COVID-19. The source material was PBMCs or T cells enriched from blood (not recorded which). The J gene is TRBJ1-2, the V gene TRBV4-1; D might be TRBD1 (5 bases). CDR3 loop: CASSQGGEGAGYGYTF. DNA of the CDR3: TGCGCCAGCAGCCAAGGGGGGGAAGGGGCCGGCTATGGCTACACCTTC.